One sample yielded the 29 T cell receptor beta chains listed below, sequenced in a study of blood T cell repertoires in COVID-19. This table comes from immunoSEQ multiplex PCR, and its TCRdb copy is limited to in-frame clones, with some not included. The repertoire holds 71,000 or so clones, about 79% seen once, with about 30% in the top ten. Sequenced material: peripheral blood. All receptors come from a man aged 65-85 years with acute or convalescent COVID-19.

The chain recombines TRBV7-3 with TRBJ1-3, with no clear D. Trimming stripped 0 bases from V and 4 bases from J, with 4 bases between. This CDR3 is 13 amino acids long. The V gene's germline CDR1 is SGHTA and CDR2 FQGTGA. The CDR3 bases are TGTGCCAGCAGCTTAACCCGGGGAAACACCATATATTTT. It translates to CASSLTRGNTIYF.

This clone was seen a few times. The chain recombines TRBV6-1 with TRBJ1-5; a possible D gene is TRBD1 (6 bases). The V and J ends lost 2 bases and 7 bases respectively, with 18 bases between them. The germline V gene encodes CDR1 MNHNS and CDR2 SASEGT. This CDR3 has 16 amino acids. Here the CDR3 reads CASSEMETGRSQPQHF. CDR3 sequence (DNA): TGTGCCAGCAGTGAAATGGAGACAGGTCGCTCCCAGCCCCAGCATTTT.

The CDR3, as DNA: TGTGCCTGCGAATCGGGGAACACTGAAGCTTTCTTT. Its protein is CACESGNTEAFF. The V and J genes are TRBV30 and TRBJ1-1; D gene uncertain. V was cut by 6 bases and J by 1 base, with 9 bases left in between. The CDR3 is 12 residues long. Germline CDR1 and CDR2: GTSNPN and SVGIG (reference sequence). The whole variable domain, filled in from reference TRBV30 and TRBJ1-1, reads SQTIHQWPATLVQPVGSPLSLECTVEGTSNPNLYWYRQAAGRGLQLLFYSVGIGQISSEVPQNLSASRPQDRQFILSSKKLLLSDSGFYLCACESGNTEAFFGQGTRLTVV.

V and J are TRBV2 and TRBJ2-7; 7 nucleotides agree with TRBD2. V shed 6 bases, J shed 4 bases, and the junction held 0 bases outside the gene matches. The CDR3 extends over 11 amino acids. CDR1 is SNHLY, CDR2 FYNNEI, per germline. The CDR3 sequence: CASRGGYEQYF. CDR3 nucleotide sequence: TGTGCCAGCAGGGGGGGGTACGAGCAGTACTTC.

The chain links TRBV7-8 to TRBJ2-3, with a weak D call TRBD2 (5 bases). V dropped 9 bases and J dropped 1 base, with 14 bases sitting between them. The CDR3 is 14 amino acids. CDR1 and CDR2 from the germline V gene are SGHVS and FQNEAQ. CDR3 DNA: TGTGCCAGTAGGAGCGGTACTGGCACAGATACGCAGTATTTT. Residues: CASRSGTGTDTQYF. Full variable domain (missing parts from reference TRBV7-8 and TRBJ2-3): GAGVSQSPRYKVAKRGQDVALRCDPISGHVSLFWYQQALGQGPEFLTYFQNEAQLDKSGLPSDRFFAERPEGSVSTLKIQRTQQEDSAVYLCASRSGTGTDTQYFGPGTRLTVL.

The CDR3 reads CASSLGSYNEQFF. In DNA form, the CDR3 reads TGTGCCAGCAGCTTGGGCAGCTACAATGAGCAGTTCTTC. The chain employs TRBV5-4 and TRBJ2-1; D gene ambiguous. The germline V gene has CDR1 SGHNT and CDR2 YYREEE (reference sequence). The CDR3 loop spans 13 amino acids. Trimming took 0 bases from V and 3 from J, leaving 4 bases between them.

This chain joins TRBV29-1 and TRBJ2-1; the match to TRBD2 covers 10 bases. The germline gives CDR1 SQVTM, CDR2 ANQGSEA. This CDR3 contains 12 residues. V shed 5 bases, J shed 10 bases, and the junction held 5 bases outside the gene matches. CDR3: CSVSAGGFEQFF. DNA of the CDR3: TGCAGCGTTTCAGCGGGAGGGTTCGAGCAGTTCTTC.

The CDR3 region has the DNA TGCGCCAGCAGCCCTAGACAGGGGGGCTACGAGCAGTACTTC. Encoded protein: CASSPRQGGYEQYF. V is TRBV5-1 and J is TRBJ2-7; 9 bases align to TRBD1. The length of the CDR3 is 14 residues. Germline loops: CDR1 SGHRS, CDR2 YFSETQ. Losses at the gene ends were 4 bases for V and 3 bases for J; bases not matched to a gene: 5.

A single count supports this clone. The J gene is TRBJ1-6, the V gene TRBV27, with D perhaps matching TRBD1 (6 bases). The germline V gene encodes CDR1 MNHEY and CDR2 SMNVEV (reference sequence). The germline V and J ends were trimmed by 10 bases and 6 bases, with 25 bases remaining between them. CDR3 length equals 17 residues. The CDR3 DNA reads TGTGCCACCTCCAGGGCATCAGGGGCGGTGGGTAATTCACCCCTCCACTTT. Amino acids: CATSRASGAVGNSPLHF.

The chain joins TRBV6-1 to TRBJ2-7; 12 nucleotides align to TRBD2. The CDR3 runs 15 residues. CDR1 and CDR2 from the germline V gene are MNHNS and SASEGT. The J segment lost 5 bases and the V segment lost 1 base, leaving 3 bases of the junction unmatched. CDR3 sequence: CASSEGLAGAHEQYF. Here the CDR3 DNA reads TGTGCCAGCAGTGAAGGACTAGCGGGAGCCCACGAGCAGTACTTC.

The chain links TRBV10-2 to TRBJ1-4; tentatively, D is TRBD1 (6 bases). CDR1 is WSHSY and CDR2 is SAAADI in the germline V gene. The CDR3 spans 12 residues. Deletions cut 7 bases from V and 8 bases from J, with 11 bases between. The CDR3 DNA sequence: TGCGCCAGCACGGACAGTGGAGAAAAACTGTTTTTT. It encodes CASTDSGEKLFF.

This chain links TRBV7-8 with TRBJ1-1, with a tentative D call TRBD1 (5 bases). In germline, CDR1 is SGHVS, CDR2 FQNEAQ. The length of the CDR3 is 15 residues. Trimming cost V 5 bases and J 3 bases, with 16 bases left between them. The CDR3 spells CASSAGHSSDTEAFF. In DNA form, the CDR3 reads TGTGCCAGCAGCGCCGGACACTCGTCGGACACTGAAGCTTTCTTT. Complete variable domain (other parts from reference TRBV7-8 and TRBJ1-1): GAGVSQSPRYKVAKRGQDVALRCDPISGHVSLFWYQQALGQGPEFLTYFQNEAQLDKSGLPSDRFFAERPEGSVSTLKIQRTQQEDSAVYLCASSAGHSSDTEAFFGQGTRLTVV.

This chain links TRBV5-1 with TRBJ2-3, with a weak D call TRBD1 (8 bases). The ends were cut back, 3 bases at V and 2 bases at J, with 16 bases in the middle. The CDR3 runs 16 residues. Germline CDR1 SGHRS, CDR2 YFSETQ. This CDR3 is CASSSRGTGFTDTQYF. CDR3 bases: TGCGCCAGCAGCTCGCGGGGGACAGGATTCACAGATACGCAGTATTTT. Full variable domain (outside the CDR3, taken from reference TRBV5-1 and TRBJ2-3): KAGVTQTPRYLIKTRGQQVTLSCSPISGHRSVSWYQQTPGQGLQFLFEYFSETQRNKGNFPGRFSGRQFSNSRSEMNVSTLELGDSALYLCASSSRGTGFTDTQYFGPGTRLTVL.

V is TRBV2 and J is TRBJ2-1; D perhaps matches TRBD2 (6 bases). V was trimmed by 4 bases and J by 2 bases, leaving 9 bases between them. Germline CDR1 is SNHLY and CDR2 is FYNNEI. This CDR3 is 14 amino acids long. The CDR3 spells CASSGRGTYNEQFF. In nucleotides, the CDR3 is TGTGCCAGCAGTGGCCGGGGGACCTACAATGAGCAGTTCTTC.

V gene TRBV19 combines with J gene TRBJ2-2; D may be TRBD2 (6 bases). Trimming pared 7 bases from V and 7 bases from J, leaving 22 bases between. Germline CDR1 reads LNHDA; CDR2 reads SQIVND (reference sequence). The CDR3 has 16 amino acids. The CDR3 DNA reads TGTGCCAGTAAATCCCTGGAGGAGGGTATTGTCGGGGAGCTGTTTTTT. It is translated as CASKSLEEGIVGELFF.

This chain uses TRBV2 with TRBJ1-5; 9 bases are shared with TRBD1. This CDR3 is built from 15 residues. CDR1 is SNHLY, CDR2 FYNNEI, per germline. V lost 6 bases to trimming and J lost 2 bases; unmatched junction nucleotides: 5. The CDR3 coding sequence is TGTGCCAGCAGAAACCGGGACAGGGGCAATCAGCCCCAGCATTTT. It specifies CASRNRDRGNQPQHF. Combining the CDR3 with reference TRBV2 and TRBJ1-5 gives the whole variable domain EPEVTQTPSHQVTQMGQEVILRCVPISNHLYFYWYRQILGQKVEFLVSFYNNEISEKSEIFDDQFSVERPDGSNFTLKIRSTKLEDSAMYFCASRNRDRGNQPQHFGDGTRLSIL.

The CDR3 DNA is TGTGCCTGGGATAAGTCACGGGAAGCTTTCTTT. Translated: CAWDKSREAFF. The rearrangement uses TRBV30 and TRBJ1-1; no clear D. The CDR3 contains 11 residues. The germline gives CDR1 GTSNPN, CDR2 SVGIG (reference sequence). V was cut by 5 bases and J by 8 bases, with 12 bases left in between.

The chain couples TRBV11-2 to TRBJ2-1; D ambiguous. The V gene's germline CDR1 is SGHAT and CDR2 FQNNGV. Trimming removed 3 bases from V and 6 bases from J, with 9 bases in between. The CDR3 spans 13 residues. The CDR3 sequence is CASSFISINEQFF. The CDR3 DNA is TGTGCCAGCAGCTTTATTAGCATCAATGAGCAGTTCTTC.

V is TRBV6-5 and J is TRBJ1-1, with D possibly being TRBD1 (6 bases). The V and J ends lost 11 bases and 5 bases respectively, with 18 bases between them. The CDR3 spans 13 residues. The germline V gene encodes CDR1 MNHEY and CDR2 SVGAGI. CDR3 residues: CAGNGRGRTEAFF. The CDR3 DNA follows: TGTGCCGGTAATGGCAGGGGCAGGACTGAAGCTTTCTTT.

This chain connects TRBV28 to TRBJ1-4; 9 bases fit TRBD1. This CDR3 comprises 14 residues. The germline CDR1 and CDR2 sequences are MDHEN and SYDVKM. V lost 6 bases to trimming and J lost 8 bases; unmatched junction nucleotides: 7. CDR3 loop: CASRKDRGQEKLFF. As DNA, the CDR3 is TGTGCCAGCAGAAAGGACAGGGGACAAGAAAAACTGTTTTTT.

V and J are TRBV3-1 (or the pseudogene TRBV3-2) and TRBJ2-7; 12 nucleotides line up with TRBD2. CDR1 and CDR2 (germline): LGHDT, YNNKEL (reference sequence). The CDR3 sequence is 19 residues long. V shed 1 base, J shed 0 bases, and the junction held 10 bases outside the gene matches. The CDR3 DNA follows: TGTGCCAGCAGCCAAGCAGCATGGGGACTAGCGGGCGGCTCCTACGAGCAGTACTTC. Encoded protein: CASSQAAWGLAGGSYEQYF.

The chain uses TRBV10-3 and TRBJ2-2; 7 bases are shared with TRBD2. Germline V gene data show CDR1 as ENHRY and CDR2 as SYGVKD. V lost 2 bases and J lost 6; bases outside the gene matches: 15. The CDR3 extends over 18 amino acids. Here the CDR3 reads CAISEPVMGGPGAGELFF. The CDR3 DNA reads TGTGCCATCAGTGAGCCAGTAATGGGAGGGCCTGGAGCCGGGGAGCTGTTTTTT.

A single count supports this clone. This chain connects TRBV6-5 to TRBJ2-1; D unresolved. The germline V gene encodes CDR1 MNHEY and CDR2 SVGAGI. The CDR3 sequence is 13 residues long. The ends were cut back, 2 bases at V and 6 bases at J, with 8 bases in the middle. CDR3 sequence (DNA): TGTGCCAGCAGTTACGGGCCCCCCAATGAGCAGTTCTTC. Its translation is CASSYGPPNEQFF.

The chain links TRBV11-3 to TRBJ2-2; no definite D call. The CDR3 contains 13 residues. Germline assignment: CDR1 SGHNT and CDR2 YENEEA. Trimming left V 1 base short and J 3 bases short, with 3 bases between. CDR3 sequence reads: CASSLADTGELFF. The DNA for the CDR3 is TGTGCCAGCAGCTTAGCGGACACCGGGGAGCTGTTTTTT.

This rearrangement joins TRBV6-5 to TRBJ2-5; 7 bases agree with TRBD2. The ends lost 7 bases at V and 4 bases at J; junction bases unmatched: 12. Germline CDR1 and CDR2: MNHEY and SVGAGI. CDR3 size: 15 residues. The CDR3 DNA follows: TGTGCCAGCACCTCGGGGAGGGCCAGGCCAGAGACCCAGTACTTC. Translating it yields CASTSGRARPETQYF.

In DNA form, the CDR3 reads TGTGCCAGCAGTGATCGACAGGCCGGGGAGCTGTTTTTT. Translation gives CASSDRQAGELFF. This chain joins TRBV6-1 and TRBJ2-2, with D possibly TRBD1 on 6 matching bases. CDR3 length: 13 residues. The ends were cut back, 3 bases at V and 6 bases at J, with 8 bases in the middle. Germline CDR1 reads MNHNS; CDR2 reads SASEGT.

This chain connects TRBV5-1 to TRBJ1-4, with TRBD1 identical over 9 bases. Germline V lookup: CDR1 SGHRS, CDR2 YFSETQ. This CDR3 spans 14 amino acids. V lost 3 bases, J lost 8 bases, and 5 bases stayed unmatched. CDR3: CASSSQGAGEKLFF. The CDR3 DNA follows: TGCGCCAGCAGCTCACAGGGGGCTGGAGAAAAACTGTTTTTT.

The chain is built from TRBV19 and TRBJ1-5; 10 nucleotides agree with TRBD1. In germline, CDR1 is LNHDA, CDR2 SQIVND (reference sequence). The CDR3 length is 13 residues. With 6 bases clipped from V and 7 bases from J, the junction kept 3 bases outside the gene matches. CDR3 residues: CASSDRGLQPQHF. In DNA form, the CDR3 reads TGTGCCAGTAGCGACAGGGGGCTCCAGCCCCAGCATTTT.

The chain links TRBV18 to TRBJ2-2; D might be TRBD1 (5 bases). V lost 1 base and J lost 4, with 13 bases in between. This CDR3 spans 16 amino acids. The V gene's germline CDR1 is KGHSH and CDR2 LQKENI. CDR3 bases: TGTGCCAGCTCACCACTAATTCATCAGGGCACCGGGGAGCTGTTTTTT. It encodes CASSPLIHQGTGELFF. Based on the CDR3 plus reference TRBV18 and TRBJ2-2, the full variable domain is NAGVMQNPRHLVRRRGQEARLRCSPMKGHSHVYWYRQLPEEGLKFMVYLQKENIIDESGMPKERFSAEFPKEGPSILRIQQVVRGDSAAYFCASSPLIHQGTGELFFGEGSRLTVL.